The source of this T cell receptor beta chain is a study of blood T cell repertoires in COVID-19. In the study overall: The United States, Italy and Spain supplied acute and convalescent COVID-19 samples.

CDR3 length: 20 amino acids. The V gene's germline CDR1 is LGHNA and CDR2 YSLEER. V was pared by 2 bases and J by 0 bases, with 10 bases of the junction left unmatched. Original processing methods: Amplification of reference gene primers provided the estimated nucleated cell counts. The repertoire was sequenced with immunoSEQ multiplex PCR; TCRdb's copy has only in-frame clones and lacks some. From that table come the V and J calls and clone size; the DNA was used to work out D and trimming. Of 250,000 to 300,000 clones in the sample, approximately 85% were seen once. This TCR derives from a man aged 50 to 59 with active or convalescent COVID-19. The rearrangement links TRBV4-3 to TRBJ2-1, with TRBD2 identical over 13 bases. The sample consisted of peripheral blood. CDR3: CASSQRLAGGSDSSYNEQFF. The CDR3 region has the DNA TGCGCCAGCAGCCAAAGACTAGCGGGAGGTAGTGACAGCTCCTACAATGAGCAGTTCTTC.